This T cell receptor (beta chain) was documented in a study of radiotherapy plus CTLA-4 blockade in lung cancer. Whole-study context: Objective responses arose in 15% to 20% of patients, and under 40% experienced disease control.

The CDR3 runs to 13 residues. The germline gives CDR1 MNHEY, CDR2 SVGAGI. V lost 8 bases and J lost 6, with 16 bases in between. Profiling relied on immunoSEQ multiplex PCR, and the TCRdb table lists in-frame clones only, not all of them. Of about 68,000 clones detected, 70% to 80% appear once; the ten largest clones hold roughly 10%. This clone was observed once. This chain connects TRBV6-5 to TRBJ1-1, with D perhaps TRBD1 (5 bases). This clonotype was sampled from a human donor with non-small cell lung cancer who had a complete response to radiotherapy plus ipilimumab. The sequenced sample was peripheral blood, obtained from a patient treated with radiotherapy plus ipilimumab. The CDR3 DNA reads as TGTGCCAGCGGGGGGGGAAGTGGTCCTGAAGCTTTCTTT. As protein: CASGGGSGPEAFF.